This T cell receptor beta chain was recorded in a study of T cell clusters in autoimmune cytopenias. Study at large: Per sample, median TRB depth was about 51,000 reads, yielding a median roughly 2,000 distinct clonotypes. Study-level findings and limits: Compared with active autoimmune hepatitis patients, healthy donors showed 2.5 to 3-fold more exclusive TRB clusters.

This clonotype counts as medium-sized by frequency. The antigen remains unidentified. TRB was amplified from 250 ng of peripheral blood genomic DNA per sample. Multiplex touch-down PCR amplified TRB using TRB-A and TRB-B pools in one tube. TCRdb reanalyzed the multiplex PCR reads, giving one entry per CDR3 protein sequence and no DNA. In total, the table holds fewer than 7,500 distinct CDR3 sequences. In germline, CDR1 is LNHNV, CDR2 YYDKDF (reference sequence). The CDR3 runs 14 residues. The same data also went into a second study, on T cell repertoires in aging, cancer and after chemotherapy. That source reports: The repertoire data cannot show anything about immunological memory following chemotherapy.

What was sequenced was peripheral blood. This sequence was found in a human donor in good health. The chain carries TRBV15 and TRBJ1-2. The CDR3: CATSPGYANYGYTF.